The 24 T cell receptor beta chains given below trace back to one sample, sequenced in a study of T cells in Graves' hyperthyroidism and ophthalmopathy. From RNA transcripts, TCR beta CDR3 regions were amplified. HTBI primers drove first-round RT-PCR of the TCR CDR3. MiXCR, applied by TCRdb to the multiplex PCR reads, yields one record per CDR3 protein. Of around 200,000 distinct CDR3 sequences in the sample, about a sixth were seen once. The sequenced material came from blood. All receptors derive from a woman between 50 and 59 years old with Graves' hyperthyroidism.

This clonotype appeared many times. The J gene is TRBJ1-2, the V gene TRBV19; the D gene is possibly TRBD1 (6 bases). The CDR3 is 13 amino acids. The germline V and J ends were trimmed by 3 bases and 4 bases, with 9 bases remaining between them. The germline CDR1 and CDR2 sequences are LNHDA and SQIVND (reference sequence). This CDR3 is CASSMGAGYGYTF. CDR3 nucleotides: TGTGCCAGTAGTATGGGGGCAGGCTATGGCTACACCTTC.

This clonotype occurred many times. CDR3 amino acids: CSALLKETQYF. For the CDR3, the DNA is TGCAGTGCGCTACTAAAAGAGACCCAGTACTTC. The chain combines TRBV20-1 with TRBJ2-5; D unclear. V shed 6 bases and J shed 3 bases, with 8 bases lying between them. Per the germline V gene, CDR1 is DFQATT and CDR2 is SNEGSKA (reference sequence). The CDR3 extends over 11 amino acids.

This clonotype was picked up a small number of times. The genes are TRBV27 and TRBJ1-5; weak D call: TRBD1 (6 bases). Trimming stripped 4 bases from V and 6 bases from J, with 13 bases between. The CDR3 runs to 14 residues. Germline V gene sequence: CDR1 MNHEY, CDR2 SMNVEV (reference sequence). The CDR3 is CASSSSGGGQPQHF. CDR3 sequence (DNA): TGTGCCAGCAGTTCATCCGGGGGCGGTCAGCCCCAGCATTTT.

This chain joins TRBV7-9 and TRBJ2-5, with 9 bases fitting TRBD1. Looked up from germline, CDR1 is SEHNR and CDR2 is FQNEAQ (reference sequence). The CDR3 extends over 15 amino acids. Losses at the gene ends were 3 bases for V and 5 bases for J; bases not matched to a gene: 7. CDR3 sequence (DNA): TGTGCCAGCAGCTTGAAACAGGGGGCGGGGGAGACCCAGTACTTC. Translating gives CASSLKQGAGETQYF.

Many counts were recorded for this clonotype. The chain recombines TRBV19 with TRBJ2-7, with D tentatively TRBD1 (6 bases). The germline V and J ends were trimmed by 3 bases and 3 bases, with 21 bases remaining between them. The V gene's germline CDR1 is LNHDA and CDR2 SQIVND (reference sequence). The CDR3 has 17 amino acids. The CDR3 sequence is CASSIRATTTGNYEQYF. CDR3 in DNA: TGTGCCAGTAGTATTAGAGCCACTACCACAGGGAACTACGAGCAGTACTTC. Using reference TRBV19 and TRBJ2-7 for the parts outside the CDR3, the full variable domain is DGGITQSPKYLFRKEGQNVTLSCEQNLNHDAMYWYRQDPGQGLRLIYYSQIVNDFQKGDIAEGYSVSREKKESFPLTVTSAQKNPTAFYLCASSIRATTTGNYEQYFGPGTRLTVT.

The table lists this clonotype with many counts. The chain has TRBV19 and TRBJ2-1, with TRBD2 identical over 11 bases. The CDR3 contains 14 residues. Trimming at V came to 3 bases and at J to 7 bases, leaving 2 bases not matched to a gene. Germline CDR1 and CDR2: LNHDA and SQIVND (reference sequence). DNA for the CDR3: TGTGCCAGTAGTATCCTAGCGGGGGGTAATGAGCAGTTCTTC. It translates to CASSILAGGNEQFF.

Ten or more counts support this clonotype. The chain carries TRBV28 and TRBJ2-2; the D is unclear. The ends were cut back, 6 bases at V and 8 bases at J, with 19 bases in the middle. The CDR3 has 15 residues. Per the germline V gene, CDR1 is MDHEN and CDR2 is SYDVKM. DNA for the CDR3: TGTGCCAGCAGCCCAGATACCAGATCTAGGGGGGAGCTGTTTTTT. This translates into CASSPDTRSRGELFF.

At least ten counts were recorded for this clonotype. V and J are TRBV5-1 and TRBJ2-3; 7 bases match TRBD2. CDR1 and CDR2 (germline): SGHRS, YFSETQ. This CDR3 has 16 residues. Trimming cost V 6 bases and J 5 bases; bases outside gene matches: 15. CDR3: CASKGRGSVDGDTQYF. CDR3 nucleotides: TGCGCCAGCAAGGGGAGGGGCTCGGTTGATGGAGATACGCAGTATTTT. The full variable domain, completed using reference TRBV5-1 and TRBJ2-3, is KAGVTQTPRYLIKTRGQQVTLSCSPISGHRSVSWYQQTPGQGLQFLFEYFSETQRNKGNFPGRFSGRQFSNSRSEMNVSTLELGDSALYLCASKGRGSVDGDTQYFGPGTRLTVL.

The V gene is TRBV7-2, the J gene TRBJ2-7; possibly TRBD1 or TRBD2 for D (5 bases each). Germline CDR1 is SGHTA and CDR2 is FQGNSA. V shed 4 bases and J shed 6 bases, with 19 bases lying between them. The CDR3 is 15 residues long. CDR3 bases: TGTGCCAGCAGCTGGGGTCTCAGGGATGGAGGCGAGCAGTACTTC. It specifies CASSWGLRDGGEQYF.

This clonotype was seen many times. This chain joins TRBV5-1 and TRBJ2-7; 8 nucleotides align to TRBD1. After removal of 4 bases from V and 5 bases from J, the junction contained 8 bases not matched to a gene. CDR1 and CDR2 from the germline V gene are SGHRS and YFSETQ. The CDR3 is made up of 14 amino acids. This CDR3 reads CASSGGQGLDEQYF. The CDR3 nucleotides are TGCGCCAGCAGCGGCGGACAGGGTCTCGACGAGCAGTACTTC.

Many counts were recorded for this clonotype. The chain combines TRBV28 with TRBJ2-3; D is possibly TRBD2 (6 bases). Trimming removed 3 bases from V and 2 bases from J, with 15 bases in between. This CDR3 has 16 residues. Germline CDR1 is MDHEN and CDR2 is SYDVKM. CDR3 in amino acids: CASSLNTGLFTDTQYF. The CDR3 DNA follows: TGTGCCAGCAGTTTGAATACGGGACTTTTCACAGATACGCAGTATTTT.

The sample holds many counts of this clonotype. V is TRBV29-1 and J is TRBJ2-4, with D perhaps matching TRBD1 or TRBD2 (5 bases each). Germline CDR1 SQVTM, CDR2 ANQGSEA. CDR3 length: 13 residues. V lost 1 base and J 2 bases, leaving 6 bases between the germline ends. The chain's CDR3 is CSVEGGTKNIQYF. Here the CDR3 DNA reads TGCAGCGTTGAAGGGGGGACCAAAAACATTCAGTACTTC.

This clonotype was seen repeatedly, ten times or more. For the CDR3, the DNA is TGTGCCAGCAGTTACTCGAGGGCCTCTGGGGCCAACGTCCTGACTTTC. It specifies CASSYSRASGANVLTF. J is TRBJ2-6 and V is TRBV6-2 or TRBV6-3; the D gene is possibly TRBD2 (5 bases). Germline values: CDR1 MNHEY, CDR2 SVGEGT. Between the trimmed V and J ends, which lost 0 bases and 0 bases, there was a span of 6 bases. CDR3 length: 16 amino acids.

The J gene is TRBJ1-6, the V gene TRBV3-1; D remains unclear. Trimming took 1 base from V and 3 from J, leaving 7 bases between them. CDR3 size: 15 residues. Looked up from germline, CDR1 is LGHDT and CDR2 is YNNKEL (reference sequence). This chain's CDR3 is CASSQANSYNSPLHF. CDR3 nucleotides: TGTGCCAGCAGCCAAGCGAACAGCTATAATTCACCCCTCCACTTT. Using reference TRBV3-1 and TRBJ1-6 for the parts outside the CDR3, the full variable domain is DTAVSQTPKYLVTQMGNDKSIKCEQNLGHDTMYWYKQDSKKFLKIMFSYNNKELIINETVPNRFSPKSPDKAHLNLHINSLELGDSAVYFCASSQANSYNSPLHFGNGTRLTVT.

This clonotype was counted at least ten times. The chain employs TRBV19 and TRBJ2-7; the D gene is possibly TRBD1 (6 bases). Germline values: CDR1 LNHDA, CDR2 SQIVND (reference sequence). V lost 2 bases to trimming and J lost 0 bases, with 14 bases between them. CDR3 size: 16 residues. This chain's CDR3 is CASSIFGGLNSYEQYF. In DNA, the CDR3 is TGTGCCAGTAGTATATTTGGGGGCCTGAACTCCTACGAGCAGTACTTC.

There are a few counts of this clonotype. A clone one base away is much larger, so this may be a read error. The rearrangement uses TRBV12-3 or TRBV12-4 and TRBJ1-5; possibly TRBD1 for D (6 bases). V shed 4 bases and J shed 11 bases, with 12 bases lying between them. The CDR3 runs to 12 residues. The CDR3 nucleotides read TGTGCCAGCAGTTCGCAGGGGTTGGCCCAGCATTTT. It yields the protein CASSSQGLAQHF.

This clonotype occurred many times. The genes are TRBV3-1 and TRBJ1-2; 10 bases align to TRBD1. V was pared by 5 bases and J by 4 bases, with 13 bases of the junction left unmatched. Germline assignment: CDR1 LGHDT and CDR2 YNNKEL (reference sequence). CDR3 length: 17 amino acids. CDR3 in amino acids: CASSFRDRGPSGYGYTF. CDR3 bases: TGTGCCAGCAGCTTCCGGGACAGGGGACCCTCAGGCTATGGCTACACCTTC.

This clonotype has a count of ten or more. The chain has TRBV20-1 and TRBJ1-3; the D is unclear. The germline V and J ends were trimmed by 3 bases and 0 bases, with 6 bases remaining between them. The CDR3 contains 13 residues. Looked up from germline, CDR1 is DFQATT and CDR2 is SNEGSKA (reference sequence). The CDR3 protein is CSARSGSGNTIYF. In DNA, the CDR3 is TGCAGTGCTAGGTCAGGCTCTGGAAACACCATATATTTT.

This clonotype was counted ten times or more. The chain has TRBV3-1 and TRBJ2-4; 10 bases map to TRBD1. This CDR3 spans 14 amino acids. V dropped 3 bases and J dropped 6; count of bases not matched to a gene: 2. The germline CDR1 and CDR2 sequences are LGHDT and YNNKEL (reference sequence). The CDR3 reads CASSHRDRGNIQYF. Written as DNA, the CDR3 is TGTGCCAGCAGCCACAGGGACAGGGGAAACATTCAGTACTTC.

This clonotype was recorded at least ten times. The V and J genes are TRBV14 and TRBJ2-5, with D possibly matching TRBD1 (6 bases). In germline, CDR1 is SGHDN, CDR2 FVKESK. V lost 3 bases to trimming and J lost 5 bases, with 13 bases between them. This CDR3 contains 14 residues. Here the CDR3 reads CASSHHRVVETQYF. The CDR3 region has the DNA TGTGCCAGCAGCCACCACAGGGTCGTGGAGACCCAGTACTTC.

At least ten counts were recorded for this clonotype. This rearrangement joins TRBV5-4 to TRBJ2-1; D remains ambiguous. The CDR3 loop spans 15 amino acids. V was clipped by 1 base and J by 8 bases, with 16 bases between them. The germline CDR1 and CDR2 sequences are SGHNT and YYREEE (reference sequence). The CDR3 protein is CASSLRAPFVDEQFF. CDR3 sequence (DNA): TGTGCCAGCAGCTTGAGAGCGCCCTTTGTAGATGAGCAGTTCTTC.

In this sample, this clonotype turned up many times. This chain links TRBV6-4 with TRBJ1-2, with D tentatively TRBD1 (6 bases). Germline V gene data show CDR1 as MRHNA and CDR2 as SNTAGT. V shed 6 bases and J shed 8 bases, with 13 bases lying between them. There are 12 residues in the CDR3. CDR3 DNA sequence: TGTGCCAGCAGGGCGGACAGCGGAGGCTACACCTTC. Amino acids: CASRADSGGYTF.

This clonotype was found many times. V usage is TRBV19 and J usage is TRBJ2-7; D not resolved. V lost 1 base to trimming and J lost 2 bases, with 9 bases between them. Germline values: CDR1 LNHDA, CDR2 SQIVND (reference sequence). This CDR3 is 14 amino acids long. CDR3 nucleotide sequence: TGTGCCAGTAGTATAGGTCCGGATACCTACGAGCAGTACTTC. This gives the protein CASSIGPDTYEQYF.

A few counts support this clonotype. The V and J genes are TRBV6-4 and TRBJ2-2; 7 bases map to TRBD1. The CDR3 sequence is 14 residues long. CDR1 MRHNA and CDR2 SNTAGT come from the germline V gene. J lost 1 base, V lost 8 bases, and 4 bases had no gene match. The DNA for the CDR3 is TGTGCCAGCCGACAGGGACAGAACACCGGGGAGCTGTTTTTT. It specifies CASRQGQNTGELFF.